These 25 T cell receptor beta chains originate from one sample sequenced in a study of CD8+CD57+ T cells in acquired aplastic anemia. All patients picked for sequencing had shown, by flow cytometry, an expansion of CD8+CD57+ cells. TCR beta VDJ combinations and CDR3 sequences were profiled from genomic DNA. In TCRdb, the reads were re-called with MiXCR into one record per CDR3 protein. The sample carries 150,000 to 200,000 distinct CDR3 sequences, roughly three fifths recorded once. Sequencing input: sorted CD4+, CD8+, or CD8+CD57+ T cells (not recorded which) from PBMCs. The source of these receptors is a human donor with aplastic anemia.

Remarks on this clonotype: Relative to the germline gene, one junction end is altered; a read error may explain this. The gene calls are TRBV25-1 and TRBJ1-6; no clear D gene. Germline V gene lookup returns CDR1 MGHDK and CDR2 SYGVNS. The CDR3 sequence is 13 residues long. CDR3 residues: CAGSHGLGSPFHF. The CDR3, as DNA: TGTGCCGGCAGTCATGGGTTAGGCTCACCCTTCCACTTT.

V is TRBV11-3 and J is TRBJ2-3; 8 bases agree with TRBD1. The CDR3 totals 13 residues. Germline CDR1 SGHNT, CDR2 YENEEA. Losses at the gene ends were 6 bases for V and 5 bases for J; bases not matched to a gene: 4. The DNA for the CDR3 is TGTGCCAGCAGGAGACAGGGGCTAGATACGCAGTATTTT. This sequence encodes CASRRQGLDTQYF.

This sequence joins TRBV7-6 and TRBJ2-2; possibly TRBD2 for D (5 bases). Between the trimmed V and J ends, which lost 5 bases and 4 bases, there was a span of 8 bases. The germline gives CDR1 SGHVS, CDR2 FNYEAQ. This CDR3 spans 13 amino acids. DNA for the CDR3: TGTGCCAGCAGCACCGAGGGCACCGGGGAGCTGTTTTTT. As protein: CASSTEGTGELFF.

This chain joins TRBV20-1 and TRBJ2-3; perhaps TRBD2 as D (6 bases). The CDR3 has 14 residues. V dropped 5 bases and J dropped 0 bases, with 12 bases sitting between them. Germline-derived CDR1 and CDR2 are DFQATT and SNEGSKA (reference sequence). This chain's CDR3 is CSAALADSTDTQYF. CDR3 bases: TGCAGTGCTGCCTTAGCGGACAGCACAGATACGCAGTATTTT.

The table lists this clonotype with a count of one. The chain carries TRBV10-3 and TRBJ1-2, with D perhaps TRBD1 (5 bases). V was cut by 8 bases and J by 3 bases, with 19 bases left in between. Looked up from germline, CDR1 is ENHRY and CDR2 is SYGVKD. This CDR3 is built from 15 residues. The CDR3 DNA sequence: TGTGCCATCTTTGTGTCAGCGGGGGTGGACTATGGCTACACCTTC. The encoded protein is CAIFVSAGVDYGYTF.

V gene TRBV7-2 combines with J gene TRBJ1-6; TRBD1 aligns across 8 bases. The CDR3 totals 16 residues. Per germline, CDR1 SGHTA and CDR2 FQGNSA. Unmatched junction bases numbered 10, after V lost 5 bases and J lost 7 bases. The CDR3 DNA sequence: TGTGCCAGCAGCGCCCGGACAGGGTCTACCAATTCACCCCTCCACTTT. It encodes CASSARTGSTNSPLHF.

The V call is TRBV2, the J call TRBJ2-1, with 7 bases that match TRBD2. V was pared by 5 bases and J by 7 bases, with 14 bases of the junction left unmatched. CDR3 length: 16 amino acids. From germline, CDR1 is SNHLY and CDR2 FYNNEI. The CDR3 reads CASSPAGREFLNEQFF. CDR3 DNA sequence: TGTGCCAGCAGTCCCGCGGGGCGGGAGTTCTTGAATGAGCAGTTCTTC.

This clonotype was counted many times. This chain uses TRBV5-1 with TRBJ2-7; perhaps TRBD2 as D (5 bases). The CDR3 covers 15 residues. CDR1 SGHRS and CDR2 YFSETQ come from the germline V gene. The V and J ends lost 2 bases and 6 bases respectively, with 18 bases between them. The CDR3 DNA reads as TGCGCCAGCAGCTTTAGGACCGGAGGTAAGGGCGAGCAGTACTTC. Amino acid sequence: CASSFRTGGKGEQYF.

The table lists this clonotype with many counts. CDR3: CASTAGTANTEAFF. Written as DNA, the CDR3 is TGTGCCAGCACCGCGGGGACAGCGAACACTGAAGCTTTCTTT. The chain carries TRBV12-3 or TRBV12-4 and TRBJ1-1, with TRBD1 matching 7 bases. This CDR3 has 14 residues. Unmatched junction bases numbered 6, after V lost 7 bases and J lost 1 base.

This clonotype was observed at least ten times. The rearrangement uses TRBV20-1 and TRBJ1-1; D gene unclear. CDR1 DFQATT and CDR2 SNEGSKA come from the germline V gene (reference sequence). This CDR3 is 13 amino acids long. Trimming cost V 1 base and J 1 base, with 7 bases left between them. CDR3 bases: TGCAGTGCTAGAGTTCGGGGGAACACTGAAGCTTTCTTT. Translated: CSARVRGNTEAFF.

V usage is TRBV20-1 and J usage is TRBJ2-7; D is perhaps TRBD2 (6 bases). The CDR3 sequence is 13 residues long. Trimming removed 6 bases from V and 3 bases from J, with 15 bases in between. Germline CDR1 is DFQATT and CDR2 is SNEGSKA (reference sequence). The CDR3 DNA sequence: TGCAGTGCCCCCGGGACGGGACTCTACGAGCAGTACTTC. This gives the protein CSAPGTGLYEQYF.

The chain has TRBV2 and TRBJ2-7; 8 bases match TRBD2. Germline CDR1 and CDR2: SNHLY and FYNNEI. The V gene end was trimmed by 1 base and the J gene end by 6 bases; junction bases not matched to a gene: 8. The CDR3 length is 15 residues. The CDR3 DNA reads as TGTGCCAGCAGTGAAGTAAGGACTAGCCTCTCCGAGCAGTACTTC. The encoded protein is CASSEVRTSLSEQYF.

The chain is built from TRBV7-2 and TRBJ1-1; 9 bases agree with TRBD1. Germline V gene data show CDR1 as SGHTA and CDR2 as FQGNSA. V gave up 2 bases and J gave up 3 bases; unmatched junction bases: 4. CDR3 length: 15 residues. The CDR3 loop reads CASSLTRTGDTEAFF. The CDR3 nucleotides are TGTGCCAGCAGCTTAACCCGGACAGGGGACACTGAAGCTTTCTTT. Filled out from reference TRBV7-2 and TRBJ1-1, the complete variable domain reads GAGVSQSPSNKVTEKGKDVELRCDPISGHTALYWYRQSLGQGLEFLIYFQGNSAPDKSGLPSDRFSAERTGGSVSTLTIQRTQQEDSAVYLCASSLTRTGDTEAFFGQGTRLTVV.

V gene TRBV4-3 combines with J gene TRBJ2-7; 7 nucleotides line up with TRBD2. The CDR3 runs 14 residues. Germline trimming cut 1 base from V and 5 bases from J; bases unmatched to any gene: 5. Germline lookup yields CDR1 LGHNA and CDR2 YSLEER. CDR3 in DNA: TGCGCCAGCAGCCAAGGACCGGGGAGGGACGAGCAGTACTTC. It encodes CASSQGPGRDEQYF.

This chain connects TRBV10-1 to TRBJ2-3, with D perhaps TRBD2 (6 bases). CDR1 is WNHNN and CDR2 is SYGVQD in the germline V gene (reference sequence). The length of the CDR3 is 15 residues. V gave up 2 bases and J gave up 3 bases, with 12 bases separating them. The CDR3 DNA reads TGCGCCAGCAGTGAGGAGGGGAGCGGGACAGATACGCAGTATTTT. It specifies CASSEEGSGTDTQYF.

This clonotype has just a few counts. A read error may explain this, as a much larger clone is one base away. The rearrangement links TRBV5-1 to TRBJ1-1, with D possibly matching TRBD1 (5 bases). CDR3 length equals 15 residues. The V end was cut by 4 bases, the J end by 5 bases, with 18 bases between. Looked up from germline, CDR1 is SGHRS and CDR2 is YFSETQ. CDR3 DNA sequence: TGCGCCAGCAGCAGGGGACCGGGCGAAGAGACTGAAGCTTTCTTT. Its protein product is CASSRGPGEETEAFF.

This clonotype was observed a few times. The gene calls are TRBV15 and TRBJ2-3; no reliable D call. There are 14 residues in the CDR3. Per germline, CDR1 LNHNV and CDR2 YYDKDF (reference sequence). Trimming pared 1 base from V and 0 bases from J, leaving 5 bases between. CDR3 coding DNA: TGTGCCACCAGCAGAGTGGATAGCACAGATACGCAGTATTTT. It yields the protein CATSRVDSTDTQYF.

This chain uses TRBV5-1 with TRBJ2-5; tentative D call: TRBD1 (5 bases). The CDR3 is made up of 14 amino acids. Trimming took 0 bases from V and 5 from J, leaving 11 bases between them. Germline loops: CDR1 SGHRS, CDR2 YFSETQ. CDR3 coding DNA: TGCGCCAGCAGCTTGGCCGGGCCAGGGGAGACCCAGTACTTC. It specifies CASSLAGPGETQYF.

The sample holds many counts of this clonotype. V and J are TRBV19 and TRBJ1-1, with TRBD1 identical over 12 bases. Germline lookup yields CDR1 LNHDA and CDR2 SQIVND (reference sequence). The CDR3 is made up of 15 amino acids. The V and J ends lost 8 bases and 4 bases, in that order; junction bases with no gene match: 8. CDR3 sequence: CASDEGQGARTEAFF. The CDR3, as DNA: TGTGCCAGTGACGAGGGACAGGGGGCGCGCACTGAAGCTTTCTTT. Drawing the rest from reference TRBV19 and TRBJ1-1, the complete variable domain is DGGITQSPKYLFRKEGQNVTLSCEQNLNHDAMYWYRQDPGQGLRLIYYSQIVNDFQKGDIAEGYSVSREKKESFPLTVTSAQKNPTAFYLCASDEGQGARTEAFFGQGTRLTVV.

The chain combines TRBV2 with TRBJ2-2, with a tentative D call TRBD1 (5 bases). The CDR3 length is 12 residues. The V and J ends lost 5 bases and 6 bases respectively, with 7 bases between them. Germline values: CDR1 SNHLY, CDR2 FYNNEI. As DNA, the CDR3 is TGTGCCAGCAGTAGGGGCTCCGGGGAGCTGTTTTTT. Protein product: CASSRGSGELFF.

This clonotype appeared a single time. The chain recombines TRBV10-2 with TRBJ2-2, with D perhaps matching TRBD1 (5 bases). Germline V gives CDR1 WSHSY, CDR2 SAAADI. Trimming took 0 bases from V and 0 from J, leaving 8 bases between them. The CDR3 is 16 amino acids. CDR3 protein: CASSESRGPNTGELFF. The CDR3 DNA sequence: TGCGCCAGCAGTGAGTCTAGGGGCCCGAACACCGGGGAGCTGTTTTTT.

This chain connects TRBV19 to TRBJ1-3; 7 bases match TRBD1. Germline trimming cut 3 bases from V and 1 base from J; bases unmatched to any gene: 3. CDR1 and CDR2 (germline): LNHDA, SQIVND (reference sequence). The CDR3 runs 15 residues. The CDR3 spells CASSIGGQSGNTIYF. The CDR3 DNA follows: TGTGCCAGTAGTATCGGGGGACAGTCTGGAAACACCATATATTTT. The variable domain in full, with the rest retrieved from reference TRBV19 and TRBJ1-3, is DGGITQSPKYLFRKEGQNVTLSCEQNLNHDAMYWYRQDPGQGLRLIYYSQIVNDFQKGDIAEGYSVSREKKESFPLTVTSAQKNPTAFYLCASSIGGQSGNTIYFGEGSWLTVV.

This clonotype was picked up many times. The CDR3 is CASRGQDNNYGYTF. Here the CDR3 DNA reads TGTGCCAGCAGGGGACAGGACAATAACTATGGCTACACCTTC. The rearrangement joins TRBV7-6 to TRBJ1-2; 8 bases map to TRBD1. This CDR3 contains 14 residues. Per the germline V gene, CDR1 is SGHVS and CDR2 is FNYEAQ. Trimming removed 6 bases from V and 1 base from J; junction bases left unmatched: 4.

The chain recombines TRBV29-1 with TRBJ2-2; TRBD2 matches 8 bases. Germline loops: CDR1 SQVTM, CDR2 ANQGSEA. This CDR3 is built from 14 residues. V lost 4 bases and J lost 4; bases outside the gene matches: 5. CDR3 coding DNA: TGCAGCGTTGTAAGCGGGAGAGGCACCGGGGAGCTGTTTTTT. Its translation: CSVVSGRGTGELFF.

The rearrangement joins TRBV7-6 to TRBJ2-7, with a possible D match to TRBD1 (5 bases). The CDR3 runs to 15 residues. Deletions cut 3 bases from V and 1 base from J, with 13 bases between. Germline V lookup: CDR1 SGHVS, CDR2 FNYEAQ. This chain's CDR3 is CASSLDTTTSYEQYF. CDR3 sequence (DNA): TGTGCCAGCAGCTTGGACACCACAACTTCCTACGAGCAGTACTTC.